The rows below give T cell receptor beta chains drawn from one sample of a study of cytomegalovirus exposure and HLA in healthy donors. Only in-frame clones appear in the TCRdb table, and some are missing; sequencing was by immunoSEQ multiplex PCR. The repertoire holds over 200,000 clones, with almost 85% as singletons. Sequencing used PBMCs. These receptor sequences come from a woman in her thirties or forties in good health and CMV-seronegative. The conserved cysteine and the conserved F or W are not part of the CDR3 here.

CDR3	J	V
ASSVAPLTGELF	TRBJ2-2	TRBV9
ASRSRGTDTQY	TRBJ2-3	TRBV19
ASSVGTSGRLYQETQY	TRBJ2-5	TRBV9
ASSQDSGQATYEQY	TRBJ2-7	TRBV4-3
AWSGLRNTGELF	TRBJ2-2	TRBV30
ASSSTGTANGYT	TRBJ1-2	TRBV6-6
ASSPFRDTAYEQY	TRBJ2-7	TRBV4-2
ASSYDFGDWQF	TRBJ2-1	TRBV6-5
ASSSLGQEETQY	TRBJ2-5	TRBV7-6
ARSNRGKNNYYEQY	TRBJ2-7	TRBV11-2
ASSLERYNEQF	TRBJ2-1	TRBV5-1
ASSLGTGVSYEQY	TRBJ2-7	TRBV18
ASSPGLRETQY	TRBJ2-5	TRBV2
ASSLVSGNTEAF	TRBJ1-1	TRBV5-1
ASSFEGRETQY	TRBJ2-5	TRBV5-1
AWSVGGLNYGYT	TRBJ1-2	TRBV30
ASRPRVGAGAGDTQY	TRBJ2-3	TRBV2
SVYILNTEAF	TRBJ1-1	TRBV29-1
ASSLLASTRGEKLF	TRBJ1-4	TRBV7-9
ASSQTGGAYNEQF	TRBJ2-1	TRBV7-2
ASSLEAGAGRTGANVLT	TRBJ2-6	TRBV5-1
ASRGQGRDTQY	TRBJ2-3	TRBV25-1
ASSLGRGATEAF	TRBJ1-1	TRBV5-1
ASSQAGSSGELF	TRBJ2-2	TRBV7-9
ASLPGTAPSNEQF	TRBJ2-1	TRBV6-5
ASSFGTGANTEAF	TRBJ1-1	TRBV7-9
ASSATVSGNTIY	TRBJ1-3	TRBV7-8
ASSPMDRGVETQY	TRBJ2-5	TRBV4-2
ASSDQGPGELF	TRBJ2-2	TRBV19
ASRSWDTGGTEAF	TRBJ1-1	TRBV11-2
ASSTTSGDPEAF	TRBJ1-1	TRBV18
ASSRLSYGELF	TRBJ2-2	TRBV6-5
ASSFRGMNTEAF	TRBJ1-1	TRBV28
ASSSTGVGSTEAF	TRBJ1-1	TRBV27
ASSKQGRDQPQH	TRBJ1-5	TRBV6-5
ASLQRMNTEAF	TRBJ1-1	TRBV18
ASSSYQTLKVAF	TRBJ1-1	TRBV27
ASSETVGLAEYNEQF	TRBJ2-1	TRBV2
ASSPPVTDTQY	TRBJ2-3	TRBV5-1
ASDSGESSTDTQY	TRBJ2-3	TRBV5-1
ASSLSSGGAKDTQY	TRBJ2-3	TRBV7-3
ASSLDGTVQETQY	TRBJ2-5	TRBV5-1
ASISGQDYGYT	TRBJ1-2	TRBV28
SVGQGAYGYT	TRBJ1-2	TRBV29-1
ASSPPTSGVIEQY	NA	TRBV28
ASSFRDRPQY	TRBJ2-4	TRBV9
ASSQAPRPQETQY	TRBJ2-5	TRBV11-2
ASSLELRGIGYGYT	TRBJ1-2	TRBV5-5
ASSLAQGARTEAF	TRBJ1-1	TRBV7-9
ASTRGSGTEAF	TRBJ1-1	TRBV2